Described below is a single T cell receptor (beta chain) sequence and its context. The CDR3 consists of 15 residues. The germline V gene encodes CDR1 SNHLY and CDR2 FYNNEI. Losses at the gene ends were 2 bases for V and 8 bases for J; bases not matched to a gene: 4. As handled by the study authors: For nucleated cells, counts were estimated from reference gene primer amplification. Assay: immunoSEQ multiplex PCR; the TCRdb copy retains only in-frame clones and omits some. The D gene and trimming were derived from the DNA, and the V and J assignments and clone size from that table. The table lists over 130,000 clones, approximately 80% of them singletons. This record belongs to a study of blood T cell repertoires in COVID-19. Study-wide background: From T cells, B-cell-depleted T cells, or PBMCs came the material, which was cDNA or gDNA.

Grouping used clinical history reported by participants in a survey and questionnaire. Exposed enrollees encountered a COVID-19 case at some point within 2 weeks before study entry. What was sequenced was PBMCs or T cells enriched from blood (not recorded which). The rearrangement joins TRBV2 to TRBJ2-1; 12 positions agree with TRBD2. The origin of this receptor is a woman between 18 and 29 years old who had been exposed to COVID-19. The CDR3 DNA is TGTGCCAGCAGTGAACGGCTAGCGGGAGGGTATGAGCAGTTCTTC. This codes for CASSERLAGGYEQFF.